The 8 T cell receptor beta chains below were found in one sample sequenced in a study of graft-versus-host responses after intestinal transplantation. TCRdb keeps only in-frame clones here, not all; method: immunoSEQ multiplex PCR. The sample has about 7,000 clones; around a third are singletons. With roughly 200,000 irradiated, violet-dye-labeled stimulator cells, roughly 200,000 CFSE-labeled responder cells were plated. The sample was alloreactive CD8+ T cells from a mixed lymphocyte reaction culture, taken before transplantation. Subset indicated: CFSE-low proliferating T cells sorted from approximately six-day pre-transplant mixed lymphocyte reaction (GvH or HvG direction). These receptors all come from a human patient who was an organ donor for intestinal transplantation.

This clone is medium-sized within its sample. This chain connects TRBV7-6 to TRBJ2-7, with D unresolved. The V end lost 2 bases, the J end lost 3 bases, and 17 bases lay between the germline ends. Germline V CDR1 and CDR2: SGHVS, FNYEAQ. This CDR3 has 16 residues. The CDR3 sequence: CASSLSEDLGFYEQYF. The CDR3 bases are TGTGCCAGCAGCTTATCTGAGGATCTTGGGTTCTACGAGCAGTACTTC.

V gene TRBV18 combines with J gene TRBJ2-5, with 7 bases fitting TRBD1. The J call may not be correct, given that the DNA end is closer to TRBJ2-7. The length of the CDR3 is 13 residues. Germline V gene sequence: CDR1 KGHSH, CDR2 LQKENI. This CDR3 is CASSPRQGGEQYF. DNA of the CDR3: TGTGCCAGCTCACCACGACAGGGCGGCGAGCAGTACTTC.

The chain couples TRBV9 to TRBJ2-3; 10 nucleotides match TRBD1. The V and J ends lost 0 bases and 3 bases, in that order; junction bases with no gene match: 4. The germline CDR1 and CDR2 sequences are SGDLS and YYNGEE. This CDR3 spans 16 amino acids. For the CDR3, the DNA is TGTGCCAGCAGCGTAGAGACAGGGGGCGCGACAGATACGCAGTATTTT. Amino acids: CASSVETGGATDTQYF. Full variable domain (rest looked up from reference TRBV9 and TRBJ2-3): DSGVTQTPKHLITATGQRVTLRCSPRSGDLSVYWYQQSLDQGLQFLIQYYNGEERAKGNILERFSAQQFPDLHSELNLSSLELGDSALYFCASSVETGGATDTQYFGPGTRLTVL.

This clone was observed a few times. The gene calls are TRBV11-2 and TRBJ1-5; TRBD1 agrees at 7 bases. Losses at the gene ends were 2 bases for V and 7 bases for J; bases not matched to a gene: 14. The CDR3 consists of 17 residues. Germline V gene data show CDR1 as SGHAT and CDR2 as FQNNGV. The CDR3 reads CASSLRGGLEFGQPQHF. The CDR3 region has the DNA TGTGCCAGCAGCTTAAGAGGGGGCTTGGAGTTTGGGCAGCCCCAGCATTTT. The entire variable domain, with the rest obtained from reference TRBV11-2 and TRBJ1-5, is as follows: EAGVAQSPRYKIIEKRQSVAFWCNPISGHATLYWYQQILGQGPKLLIQFQNNGVVDDSQLPKDRFSAERLKGVDSTLKIQPAKLEDSAVYLCASSLRGGLEFGQPQHFGDGTRLSIL.

This clone was detected only a few times. The CDR3 protein is CASSLAAGGPYEQYF. DNA for the CDR3: TGTGCCAGCAGCTTAGCAGCGGGGGGACCCTACGAGCAGTACTTC. This chain joins TRBV11-1 and TRBJ2-7, with 9 bases fitting TRBD2. V lost 0 bases to trimming and J lost 2 bases; unmatched junction nucleotides: 2. This CDR3 has 15 residues. In germline, CDR1 is SGHAT, CDR2 FQDESV (reference sequence). The entire variable domain, with the rest obtained from reference TRBV11-1 and TRBJ2-7, is as follows: EAEVAQSPRYKITEKSQAVAFWCDPISGHATLYWYRQILGQGPELLVQFQDESVVDDSQLPKDRFSAERLKGVDSTLKIQPAELGDSAMYLCASSLAAGGPYEQYFGPGTRLTVT.

This clone has just a few counts. The J gene is TRBJ2-3, the V gene TRBV9; TRBD2 matches at 8 bases. The length of the CDR3 is 16 residues. V trimming: 3 bases; J trimming: 4 bases; junction bases outside the gene matches: 10. In germline, CDR1 is SGDLS, CDR2 YYNGEE. The CDR3 protein is CASSGGGWPRADTQYF. The CDR3 DNA reads as TGTGCCAGCAGCGGCGGGGGGTGGCCCCGGGCAGATACGCAGTATTTT.

This chain connects TRBV2 to TRBJ1-2, with D hard to call. The V gene lost 8 bases and the J gene lost 4 bases, with 8 bases spanning the gap. CDR3 length equals 11 residues. Germline CDR1 and CDR2: SNHLY and FYNNEI. CDR3 sequence (DNA): TGTGCCAGCGGGCGTTTCTATGGCTACACCTTC. This translates into CASGRFYGYTF.

This clone came up a few times. The CDR3 protein is CASRPQGVYGYTF. As DNA, the CDR3 is TGTGCCAGCAGGCCACAAGGAGTCTATGGCTACACCTTC. The J gene is TRBJ1-2, the V gene TRBV6-1; no clear D. Germline values: CDR1 MNHNS, CDR2 SASEGT. Trimming cost V 6 bases and J 4 bases, with 12 bases left between them. This CDR3 is 13 amino acids long.